These 19 T cell receptor beta chains came from one sample sequenced in a study of blood T cell repertoires in COVID-19. This table comes from immunoSEQ multiplex PCR, and its TCRdb copy is limited to in-frame clones, with some not included. The profile shows about 220,000 clones, about 83% of them singletons. The material sequenced was PBMCs or T cells enriched from blood (not recorded which). These receptors all stem from a woman in her forties or fifties who had been exposed to COVID-19.

The chain couples TRBV5-1 to TRBJ2-5, with a tentative D call TRBD1 (5 bases). V was trimmed by 2 bases and J by 4 bases, leaving 9 bases between them. This CDR3 is 13 amino acids long. The germline V gene has CDR1 SGHRS and CDR2 YFSETQ. CDR3 in amino acids: CASSLRGGETQYF. CDR3 sequence (DNA): TGCGCCAGCAGCTTAAGGGGTGGAGAGACCCAGTACTTC.

V gene TRBV5-6 combines with J gene TRBJ2-3; D may be TRBD1 (5 bases). Germline CDR1 and CDR2: SGHDT and YYEEEE. CDR3 size: 16 residues. Trimming removed 0 bases from V and 3 bases from J, with 14 bases in between. In DNA form, the CDR3 reads TGTGCCAGCAGCTTGGGGCAGGAAGGGGTTACAGATACGCAGTATTTT. Its protein is CASSLGQEGVTDTQYF.

V usage is TRBV5-4 and J usage is TRBJ2-3; D is perhaps TRBD2 (5 bases). The CDR3 spans 9 residues. The ends were cut back, 7 bases at V and 11 bases at J, with 8 bases in the middle. CDR1 SGHNT and CDR2 YYREEE come from the germline V gene (reference sequence). CDR3 in amino acids: CASGEWQYF. DNA of the CDR3: TGTGCCAGCGGGGAGTGGCAGTATTTT.

The chain is built from TRBV6-4 and TRBJ2-2; 10 bases align to TRBD2. The CDR3 sequence is 15 residues long. V lost 2 bases, J lost 9 bases, and 6 bases stayed unmatched. Germline V lookup: CDR1 MRHNA, CDR2 SNTAGT. The CDR3 sequence is CASSDRTSGHRELFF. Written as DNA, the CDR3 is TGTGCCAGCAGTGACCGGACTAGCGGCCACCGGGAGCTGTTTTTT.

The chain links TRBV5-6 to TRBJ2-1; D is uncertain. V lost 2 bases to trimming and J lost 9 bases, with 9 bases between them. Germline V gene data show CDR1 as SGHDT and CDR2 as YYEEEE. The CDR3 is 12 amino acids. CDR3 region: CASSLSSSEQFF. CDR3 nucleotide sequence: TGTGCCAGCAGCTTAAGTAGCTCTGAGCAGTTCTTC.

The genes are TRBV19 and TRBJ2-2; 10 bases fit TRBD2. The CDR3 covers 17 residues. V shed 5 bases, J shed 5 bases, and the junction held 11 bases outside the gene matches. The germline gives CDR1 LNHDA, CDR2 SQIVND (reference sequence). Here the CDR3 DNA reads TGTGCCAGTAGTCAAATAGCGGGGGGCGCGAGGACCGGGGAGCTGTTTTTT. As protein: CASSQIAGGARTGELFF.

This chain joins TRBV12-5 and TRBJ1-3; tentatively, D is TRBD1 (6 bases). This CDR3 has 15 amino acids. Between the trimmed V and J ends, which lost 4 bases and 2 bases, there was a span of 12 bases. The V gene's germline CDR1 is LGHNT and CDR2 FRNRAP. DNA for the CDR3: TGTGCTAGTGGTTGGCCCGACAGGCCTGGAAACACCATATATTTT. It yields the protein CASGWPDRPGNTIYF. Filled out from reference TRBV12-5 and TRBJ1-3, the complete variable domain reads DARVTQTPRHKVTEMGQEVTMRCQPILGHNTVFWYRQTMMQGLELLAYFRNRAPLDDSGMPKDRFSAEMPDATLATLKIQPSEPRDSAVYFCASGWPDRPGNTIYFGEGSWLTVV.

This clone was observed a single time. The chain links TRBV7-9 to TRBJ2-7, with a possible D match to TRBD2 (5 bases). Trimming took off 5 bases at V and 2 bases at J, with 7 bases between the two ends. The CDR3 consists of 12 residues. The germline V gene has CDR1 SEHNR and CDR2 FQNEAQ (reference sequence). The CDR3 reads CASSQEAYEQYF. In DNA, the CDR3 is TGTGCCAGCAGCCAGGAGGCCTACGAGCAGTACTTC. Full variable domain (rest looked up from reference TRBV7-9 and TRBJ2-7): DTGVSQNPRHKITKRGQNVTFRCDPISEHNRLYWYRQTLGQGPEFLTYFQNEAQLEKSRLLSDRFSAERPKGSFSTLEIQRTEQGDSAMYLCASSQEAYEQYFGPGTRLTVT.

CDR3 bases: TGCGCCAGCAGCTTGAGCGGGTGGGAGGAAGCTTTCTTT. The encoded protein is CASSLSGWEEAFF. This chain links TRBV5-1 with TRBJ1-1, with D unclear. The germline V and J ends were trimmed by 1 base and 8 bases, with 12 bases remaining between them. This CDR3 has 13 amino acids. The V gene's germline CDR1 is SGHRS and CDR2 YFSETQ.

This rearrangement joins TRBV3-1 (or the pseudogene TRBV3-2) to TRBJ1-1; D may be TRBD1 (6 bases). The CDR3 totals 15 residues. Germline-derived CDR1 and CDR2 are LGHDT and YNNKEL (reference sequence). V was shortened by 3 bases and J by 4 bases, with 15 bases between the two germline ends. CDR3 nucleotides: TGTGCCAGCAGCCACCTACAGGGACCGAGCACTGAAGCTTTCTTT. Translating it yields CASSHLQGPSTEAFF.

The chain has TRBV2 and TRBJ1-4, with TRBD1 matching over 7 bases. V gave up 8 bases and J gave up 4 bases; unmatched junction bases: 10. The CDR3 spans 15 residues. Germline-derived CDR1 and CDR2 are SNHLY and FYNNEI. The DNA for the CDR3 is TGTGCCAGCCTCAGACAGGGAACCCTTAATGAAAAACTGTTTTTT. Residues: CASLRQGTLNEKLFF.

The chain carries TRBV6-4 and TRBJ2-3; tentative D call: TRBD2 (5 bases). CDR1 MRHNA and CDR2 SNTAGT come from the germline V gene. CDR3 length equals 11 residues. With 2 bases removed from V and 10 bases from J, the gap between germline ends came to 7 bases. In DNA, the CDR3 is TGTGCCAGCAGTGACGGAGGTGCGCAGTATTTT. Translation gives CASSDGGAQYF.

The chain employs TRBV29-1 and TRBJ1-1; D is perhaps TRBD1 (5 bases). Trimming took 7 bases from V and 5 from J, leaving 14 bases between them. In germline, CDR1 is SQVTM, CDR2 ANQGSEA. This CDR3 is 12 amino acids long. DNA of the CDR3: TGCAGCGGCCTGACAGAAAGGACTGAAGCTTTCTTT. This gives the protein CSGLTERTEAFF.

The chain joins TRBV7-9 to TRBJ1-4; TRBD1 matches at 7 bases. V shed 5 bases, J shed 10 bases, and the junction held 13 bases outside the gene matches. The germline V gene has CDR1 SEHNR and CDR2 FQNEAQ (reference sequence). The CDR3 totals 15 residues. This chain's CDR3 is CASSHSDRARGKLFF. DNA of the CDR3: TGTGCCAGCAGCCACTCAGACAGGGCCAGAGGAAAACTGTTTTTT.

The chain employs TRBV18 and TRBJ2-2; no reliable D call. CDR1 KGHSH and CDR2 LQKENI come from the germline V gene. V lost 8 bases and J 0 bases, leaving 10 bases between the germline ends. The CDR3 runs 14 residues. As DNA, the CDR3 is TGTGCCAGCCTGCGCACTCCGAACACCGGGGAGCTGTTTTTT. Amino acids: CASLRTPNTGELFF.

The V and J genes are TRBV7-2 and TRBJ2-7; 8 positions agree with TRBD2. V gave up 7 bases and J gave up 3 bases; unmatched junction bases: 11. CDR1 is SGHTA and CDR2 is FQGNSA in the germline V gene. The CDR3 sequence is 15 residues long. For the CDR3, the DNA is TGTGCCAGCACCCCCGAGACTAGCGTTCTCTACGAGCAGTACTTC. As protein: CASTPETSVLYEQYF.

The rearrangement links TRBV27 to TRBJ2-7; D not resolved. Per the germline V gene, CDR1 is MNHEY and CDR2 is SMNVEV (reference sequence). This CDR3 has 11 residues. V lost 6 bases, J lost 3 bases, and 6 bases lay in between. The CDR3 DNA sequence: TGTGCCAGCAGAACGGGCTACGAGCAGTACTTC. This codes for CASRTGYEQYF.

On this clone: Other DNA sequences of this sample code for an identical CDR3. This chain connects TRBV18 to TRBJ1-2; no clear D gene. Trimming removed 3 bases from V and 2 bases from J, with 7 bases in between. In germline, CDR1 is KGHSH, CDR2 LQKENI. CDR3 length: 13 residues. As DNA, the CDR3 is TGTGCCAGCTCACCTGGAGGGAACTATGGCTACACCTTC. It encodes CASSPGGNYGYTF.

This clone came up a few times. This sequence joins TRBV5-1 and TRBJ1-1; TRBD1 aligns across 12 bases. There are 16 residues in the CDR3. Germline CDR1 reads SGHRS; CDR2 reads YFSETQ. J was trimmed by 4 bases and V by 3 bases; bases with no gene match: 7. The CDR3 here is CASSSGTGGWSTEAFF. Here the CDR3 DNA reads TGCGCCAGCAGCTCGGGGACAGGGGGCTGGAGCACTGAAGCTTTCTTT.